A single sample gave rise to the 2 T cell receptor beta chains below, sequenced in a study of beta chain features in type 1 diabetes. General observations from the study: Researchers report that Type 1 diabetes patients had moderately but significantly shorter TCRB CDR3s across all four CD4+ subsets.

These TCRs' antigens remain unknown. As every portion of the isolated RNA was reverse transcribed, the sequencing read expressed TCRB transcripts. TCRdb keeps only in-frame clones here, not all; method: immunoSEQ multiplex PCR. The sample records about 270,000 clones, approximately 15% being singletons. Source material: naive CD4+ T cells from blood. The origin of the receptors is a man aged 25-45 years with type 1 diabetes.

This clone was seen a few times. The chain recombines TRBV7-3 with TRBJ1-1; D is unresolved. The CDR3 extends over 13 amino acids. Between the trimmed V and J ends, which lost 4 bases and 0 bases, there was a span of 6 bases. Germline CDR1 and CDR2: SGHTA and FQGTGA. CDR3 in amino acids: CASSSSVNTEAFF. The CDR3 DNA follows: TGTGCCAGCAGCTCCTCAGTGAACACTGAAGCTTTCTTT.

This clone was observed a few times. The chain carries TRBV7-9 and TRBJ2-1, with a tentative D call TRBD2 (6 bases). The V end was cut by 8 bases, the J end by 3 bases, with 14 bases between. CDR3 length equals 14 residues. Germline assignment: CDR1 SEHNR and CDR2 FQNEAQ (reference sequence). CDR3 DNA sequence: TGTGCCAGCGATAGCGGTTCACGCTACAATGAGCAGTTCTTC. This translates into CASDSGSRYNEQFF.